The 26 T cell receptor beta chains below all came from one sample that was sequenced in a study of blood T cells in healthy people across ages (dated by TCRdb to about 2015). The library was built by means of 5' RACE. The reads were generated on an Illumina HiSeq 2500. A second PCR of roughly 7 to 12 cycles was performed with a sample-barcoded 5' primer and a J-beta primer mix. TCRdb reprocessing: public reads trimmed at Q25 with fastp, clones called with MiXCR, in-frame beta chains kept. Entries are consolidated by CDR3 protein sequence, retaining the most common genes and DNA. This sample is represented by roughly 1.6 million distinct CDR3 sequences; about 31% of them were singletons. The ten largest clones add up to roughly 12% of the sample. The sequencing input was blood. The receptor source for this set is a woman between 25 and 40 years old in good health.

The chain couples TRBV5-6 to TRBJ1-2, with 7 positions matching TRBD1. This CDR3 contains 14 residues. Germline CDR1 and CDR2: SGHDT and YYEEEE. Germline trimming cut 6 bases from V and 4 bases from J; bases unmatched to any gene: 9. The CDR3 DNA follows: TGTGCCAGCATGGGTCTGACAGGGCTCTATGGCTACACCTTC. Protein: CASMGLTGLYGYTF.

This clonotype was seen ten or more times. One end of the junction fails to match germline, which may point to a read error. This chain connects TRBV2 to TRBJ1-5; the match to TRBD1 covers 9 bases. The CDR3 is made up of 17 amino acids. Germline V gene sequence: CDR1 SNHLY, CDR2 FYNNEI. CDR3 bases: TGTGCCAGAAGTGAGGACAGGGGTGGCTATAGCAATCAGCCCCAGCATTTT. Protein sequence: CARSEDRGGYSNQPQHF.

The rearrangement uses TRBV2 and TRBJ2-2; the D call may be TRBD1 or TRBD2 (5 bases each). Germline values: CDR1 SNHLY, CDR2 FYNNEI. V was shortened by 4 bases and J by 6 bases, with 9 bases between the two germline ends. The CDR3 runs to 13 residues. CDR3 coding DNA: TGTGCCAGCAGTGTGGGGACCCCCGGGGAGCTGTTTTTT. Amino acid sequence: CASSVGTPGELFF.

The CDR3 sequence is CASSPTGVAGAGQYF. The CDR3 DNA is TGTGCCAGCTCACCTACAGGGGTCGCAGGGGCTGGGCAGTACTTC. The J gene is TRBJ2-5, the V gene TRBV18; 7 nucleotides match TRBD1. CDR3 size: 15 residues. J gave up 11 bases and V 3 bases, and 15 bases lay outside the gene matches. Germline assignment: CDR1 KGHSH and CDR2 LQKENI.

The chain joins TRBV9 to TRBJ2-1; 8 bases map to TRBD2. CDR1 is SGDLS and CDR2 is YYNGEE in the germline V gene. This CDR3 is 12 amino acids long. J gave up 10 bases and V 3 bases, and 3 bases lay outside the gene matches. The CDR3 here is CASSGRGGEQFF. The DNA of the CDR3 is TGTGCCAGCAGCGGGCGCGGGGGGGAGCAGTTCTTC. The entire variable domain, with the rest obtained from reference TRBV9 and TRBJ2-1, is as follows: DSGVTQTPKHLITATGQRVTLRCSPRSGDLSVYWYQQSLDQGLQFLIQYYNGEERAKGNILERFSAQQFPDLHSELNLSSLELGDSALYFCASSGRGGEQFFGPGTRLTVL.

This clonotype was detected a few times. The chain uses TRBV4-1 and TRBJ2-1; 8 bases are a match to TRBD2. This CDR3 contains 18 residues. Germline CDR1 is MGHRA and CDR2 is YSYEKL. The J segment lost 6 bases and the V segment lost 1 base, leaving 14 bases of the junction unmatched. CDR3 protein: CASSQVKAGVQAGNEQFF. The CDR3 bases are TGCGCCAGCAGCCAAGTGAAAGCGGGGGTCCAAGCTGGCAATGAGCAGTTCTTC.

This clonotype showed up just once. The J gene is TRBJ2-1, the V gene TRBV10-2, with D tentatively TRBD1 (6 bases). This CDR3 is built from 15 residues. Germline V CDR1 and CDR2: WSHSY, SAAADI. The V end lost 9 bases, the J end lost 4 bases, and 19 bases lay between the germline ends. CDR3: CASLNGQTMYNEQFF. CDR3 nucleotide sequence: TGCGCCAGTCTAAACGGACAGACAATGTACAATGAGCAGTTCTTC.

This clonotype was counted only a few times. This could be a read error, since a much larger clone is one nucleotide away. The chain combines TRBV10-3 with TRBJ2-7; D not certain. The J call may be incorrect, as the DNA end agrees better with TRBJ2-5. The length of the CDR3 is 13 residues. Germline V lookup: CDR1 ENHRY, CDR2 SYGVKD. CDR3 nucleotides: TGTGCCATCGGCTGGACCCCCGGAGAGACCCAGTACTTC. Amino acids: CAIGWTPGETQYF.

This clonotype was seen only a few times. V is TRBV7-6 and J is TRBJ2-2, with TRBD1 identical over 8 bases. V gave up 1 base and J gave up 5 bases; unmatched junction bases: 6. CDR1 and CDR2 (germline): SGHVS, FNYEAQ. The CDR3 totals 16 residues. For the CDR3, the DNA is TGTGCCAGCAGCTTAGGTCAGGGGGCGAGGACCGGGGAGCTGTTTTTT. This encodes CASSLGQGARTGELFF. Together with reference TRBV7-6 and TRBJ2-2, the CDR3 gives the full variable domain: GAGVSQSPRYKVTKRGQDVALRCDPISGHVSLYWYRQALGQGPEFLTYFNYEAQQDKSGLPNDRFSAERPEGSISTLTIQRTEQRDSAMYRCASSLGQGARTGELFFGEGSRLTVL.

The chain uses TRBV5-1 and TRBJ2-3; no reliable D call. Germline V lookup: CDR1 SGHRS, CDR2 YFSETQ. The CDR3 is 15 residues long. V lost 10 bases and J lost 2, with 20 bases in between. DNA of the CDR3: TGCGCCGGCACTCAGGCCCCGACGGTCACAGATACGCAGTATTTT. Residues: CAGTQAPTVTDTQYF.

Ten or more counts support this clonotype. The J gene is TRBJ1-5, the V gene TRBV12-3 or TRBV12-4, with a weak D call TRBD1 (5 bases). V was trimmed by 0 bases and J by 5 bases, leaving 8 bases between them. The CDR3 is made up of 14 amino acids. CDR3 nucleotide sequence: TGTGCCAGCAGTTTAGCTGGGGGGGATCAGCCCCAGCATTTT. It encodes CASSLAGGDQPQHF.

The chain recombines TRBV5-6 with TRBJ2-3, with TRBD1 identical over 7 bases. CDR3 length: 17 amino acids. The V and J ends lost 4 bases and 0 bases, in that order; junction bases with no gene match: 11. Germline V gene lookup returns CDR1 SGHDT and CDR2 YYEEEE. The CDR3 nucleotides are TGTGCCAGCAGCCGTCTATCCGGGACAGTGAGCACAGATACGCAGTATTTT. It specifies CASSRLSGTVSTDTQYF.

The chain links TRBV15 to TRBJ2-3, with a possible D match to TRBD2 (6 bases). CDR1 is LNHNV and CDR2 is YYDKDF in the germline V gene (reference sequence). This CDR3 region has 15 residues. V lost 10 bases to trimming and J lost 2 bases, with 19 bases between them. The CDR3 loop is CAISGGGVATDTQYF. CDR3 DNA sequence: TGTGCCATCTCCGGGGGTGGGGTGGCCACAGATACGCAGTATTTT.

The V gene is TRBV15, the J gene TRBJ2-7; TRBD2 matches at 10 bases. The V gene end was trimmed by 1 base and the J gene end by 6 bases; junction bases not matched to a gene: 9. This CDR3 has 16 amino acids. Germline assignment: CDR1 LNHNV and CDR2 YYDKDF (reference sequence). CDR3: CATSRGGASGSFEQYF. The DNA of the CDR3 is TGTGCCACCAGCAGAGGGGGGGCTAGCGGGAGTTTCGAGCAGTACTTC.

This chain joins TRBV4-1 and TRBJ2-1, with 13 bases fitting TRBD2. CDR3 size: 18 residues. J lost 8 bases, V lost 2 bases, and 12 bases had no gene match. Germline CDR1 reads MGHRA; CDR2 reads YSYEKL. The CDR3 region has the DNA TGCGCCAGCAGCCAAACAGGGGAACTAGCGGGAGGGCCGTATGAGCAGTTCTTC. Protein sequence: CASSQTGELAGGPYEQFF.

This clonotype was detected a few times. The V call is TRBV27, the J call TRBJ2-1; D not certain. V dropped 0 bases and J dropped 6 bases, with 9 bases sitting between them. The CDR3 is 14 amino acids. The V gene's germline CDR1 is MNHEY and CDR2 SMNVEV (reference sequence). Here the CDR3 DNA reads TGTGCCAGCAGTTTATCAGGCCTCGTCAATGAGCAGTTCTTC. As protein: CASSLSGLVNEQFF.

This clonotype was recorded once. The V gene is TRBV12-3 or TRBV12-4, the J gene TRBJ2-3, with D maybe TRBD2 (5 bases). The CDR3 contains 13 residues. V was clipped by 6 bases and J by 4 bases, with 11 bases between them. The CDR3 coding sequence is TGTGCCAGCAGGTGCGTTAGCGCAGATACGCAGTATTTT. Protein product: CASRCVSADTQYF.

CDR3 residues: CASSRYSGQPQHF. In nucleotides, the CDR3 is TGTGCCAGCAGCCGCTATTCCGGACAGCCCCAGCATTTT. J is TRBJ1-5 and V is TRBV5-5; unclear D gene. The ends were cut back, 4 bases at V and 7 bases at J, with 12 bases in the middle. Germline V CDR1 and CDR2: SGHKS, YYEKEE (reference sequence). This CDR3 has 13 residues.

This sequence joins TRBV30 and TRBJ2-5, with TRBD2 identical over 9 bases. V lost 1 base to trimming and J lost 4 bases; unmatched junction nucleotides: 10. CDR1 is GTSNPN and CDR2 is SVGIG in the germline V gene (reference sequence). This CDR3 contains 16 residues. CDR3 protein: CAWSAPAGGPGETQYF. The CDR3 DNA reads as TGTGCCTGGAGTGCCCCCGCGGGAGGGCCGGGAGAGACCCAGTACTTC.

This clonotype was detected a few times. This chain connects TRBV5-4 to TRBJ1-1; 7 bases line up with TRBD1. The length of the CDR3 is 15 residues. Trimming at V came to 3 bases and at J to 6 bases, leaving 11 bases not matched to a gene. CDR1 and CDR2 (germline): SGHNT, YYREEE (reference sequence). The CDR3 DNA is TGTGCCAGCAGCTCGGCAGACAGGGCGGGCGCTGAAGCTTTCTTT. It specifies CASSSADRAGAEAFF.

This clonotype was detected only a few times. This chain joins TRBV20-1 and TRBJ2-7; tentatively, D is TRBD2 (5 bases). CDR3 size: 13 residues. Trimming pared 2 bases from V and 4 bases from J, leaving 12 bases between. Germline V gene lookup returns CDR1 DFQATT and CDR2 SNEGSKA (reference sequence). For the CDR3, the DNA is TGCAGTGCTAGACCAATGGAGGATTACGAGCAGTACTTC. This codes for CSARPMEDYEQYF.

The rearrangement uses TRBV5-1 and TRBJ2-3; 8 bases are shared with TRBD1. The CDR3 totals 15 residues. Trimming removed 4 bases from V and 2 bases from J; junction bases left unmatched: 6. Germline assignment: CDR1 SGHRS and CDR2 YFSETQ. The CDR3 region has the DNA TGCGCCAGCAGCAACGGGGACAGGTACACAGATACGCAGTATTTT. The encoded protein is CASSNGDRYTDTQYF.

In DNA form, the CDR3 reads TGCAGCGTTGAACCCTCACCGACAGGGATCACTGAAGCTTTCTTT. Amino acid sequence: CSVEPSPTGITEAFF. The chain recombines TRBV29-1 with TRBJ1-1; TRBD1 matches 7 bases. CDR3 length equals 15 residues. CDR1 SQVTM and CDR2 ANQGSEA come from the germline V gene. V was clipped by 2 bases and J by 4 bases; unmatched bases: 10.

The V call is TRBV29-1, the J call TRBJ2-6; a weak D match, TRBD1 (6 bases). Germline V gene lookup returns CDR1 SQVTM and CDR2 ANQGSEA. The CDR3 is 11 amino acids. Trimming cost V 5 bases and J 9 bases, with 8 bases left between them. The CDR3 nucleotides are TGCAGCGTTCAGGACAGCAACGTCCTGACTTTC. Translating gives CSVQDSNVLTF.

V is TRBV2 and J is TRBJ1-2, with D possibly TRBD1 on 5 matching bases. V was trimmed by 6 bases and J by 8 bases, leaving 10 bases between them. CDR1 and CDR2 (germline): SNHLY, FYNNEI. The CDR3 covers 11 residues. The CDR3 spells CASSRAEGYTF. The CDR3 nucleotides read TGTGCCAGCAGCAGGGCGGAGGGCTACACCTTC.

The chain links TRBV20-1 to TRBJ2-3, with 9 nucleotides matching TRBD1. This CDR3 has 15 amino acids. V was clipped by 5 bases and J by 6 bases; unmatched bases: 12. Germline CDR1 DFQATT, CDR2 SNEGSKA (reference sequence). In DNA form, the CDR3 reads TGCAGTGCTGGCGGGACAGGGTCAATTTTGGATACGCAGTATTTT. It specifies CSAGGTGSILDTQYF.